One and the same sample provided the 10 T cell receptor beta chains below, sequenced in a study of cytomegalovirus exposure and HLA in healthy donors. PCR used 60 Vbeta primers and 13 Jbeta primers. Some clones are missing from TCRdb's copy, which holds only in-frame ones; the method was immunoSEQ multiplex PCR. The data show 150,000 to 200,000 clones, about 80% seen once. Input material: PBMCs. Source of these receptors: a woman aged 40 to 50 in good health and CMV-seronegative.

V usage is TRBV4-2 and J usage is TRBJ2-1, with 7 bases identical to TRBD2. The germline V gene has CDR1 LGHNA and CDR2 YNFKEQ. The CDR3 sequence is 18 residues long. The V and J ends lost 0 bases and 1 base, in that order; junction bases with no gene match: 9. The chain's CDR3 is CASSQDPGGGTSYNEQFF. The CDR3 DNA is TGTGCCAGCAGCCAAGATCCGGGAGGAGGGACGTCCTACAATGAGCAGTTCTTC.

The gene calls are TRBV18 and TRBJ2-1; 12 nucleotides align to TRBD1. The CDR3 contains 19 residues. Germline lookup yields CDR1 KGHSH and CDR2 LQKENI. V was pared by 0 bases and J by 3 bases, with 9 bases of the junction left unmatched. The CDR3 spells CASSPPGQGAYTDYNEQFF. The CDR3 DNA reads TGTGCCAGCTCACCACCGGGACAGGGGGCTTACACGGACTACAATGAGCAGTTCTTC.

J is TRBJ2-7 and V is TRBV14, with 12 bases matching TRBD2. Germline CDR1 and CDR2: SGHDN and FVKESK. After removal of 4 bases from V and 3 bases from J, the junction contained 4 bases not matched to a gene. CDR3 size: 15 residues. The CDR3 loop reads CASSRKTSGGYEQYV. The CDR3 nucleotides read TGTGCCAGCAGCCGAAAGACTAGCGGGGGCTACGAGCAGTACGTC.

As DNA, the CDR3 is TGTGCCAGCAGCTTACTAGCGGGAAAATACGAGCAGTACTTC. Residues: CASSLLAGKYEQYF. The V call is TRBV7-8, the J call TRBJ2-7; 9 bases are a match to TRBD2. CDR1 SGHVS and CDR2 FQNEAQ come from the germline V gene. V lost 2 bases and J lost 4; bases outside the gene matches: 3. There are 14 residues in the CDR3.

This clone was observed a few times. The rearrangement uses TRBV28 and TRBJ1-5, with 8 bases identical to TRBD1. V trimming: 3 bases; J trimming: 2 bases; junction bases outside the gene matches: 6. The CDR3 contains 16 residues. Germline lookup yields CDR1 MDHEN and CDR2 SYDVKM. CDR3 sequence reads: CASSFRTGYGNQPQHF. The CDR3, as DNA: TGTGCCAGCAGTTTCCGGACAGGGTACGGCAATCAGCCCCAGCATTTT.

The chain employs TRBV6-1 and TRBJ1-1; D call uncertain. V was cut by 7 bases and J by 1 base, with 16 bases left in between. In germline, CDR1 is MNHNS, CDR2 SASEGT. The CDR3 length is 15 residues. CDR3 loop: CASTGGQVGNTEAFF. For the CDR3, the DNA is TGTGCCAGCACGGGAGGGCAGGTAGGGAACACTGAAGCTTTCTTT.

The rearrangement links TRBV25-1 to TRBJ2-1; 8 positions agree with TRBD2. Germline-derived CDR1 and CDR2 are MGHDK and SYGVNS. V shed 4 bases and J 5 bases; nucleotides not matched to a gene: 7. The CDR3 extends over 15 amino acids. The DNA of the CDR3 is TGTGCCAGCAGTGCCTCGGGACTAGTTCACAATGAGCAGTTCTTC. Translation: CASSASGLVHNEQFF.

The rearrangement links TRBV7-9 to TRBJ2-7, with D possibly being TRBD2 (5 bases). The CDR3 is made up of 14 amino acids. Germline CDR1 and CDR2: SEHNR and FQNEAQ (reference sequence). V was pared by 7 bases and J by 1 base, with 14 bases between. For the CDR3, the DNA is TGTGCCAGCATCGAGGCCGGGAATTCCTACGAGCAGTACTTC. Amino acids: CASIEAGNSYEQYF.

This clone is a singleton in its sample. The CDR3 end shows no conserved phenylalanine or tryptophan, and so a read error is likely. It is unclear where the CDR3 begins or ends on the DNA, so no DNA is shown, and the CDR3 is as TCRdb lists it. This chain joins TRBV7-9 and TRBJ2-7; the table's D call TRBD1 went unverified against the DNA. Inclusive of both ends, the CDR3 amounts to 11 amino acids. The germline V gene encodes CDR1 SEHNR and CDR2 FQNEAQ (reference sequence). CDR3 loop: CSSSPLDRVWI.

The V call is TRBV14, the J call TRBJ2-3, with 7 bases identical to TRBD2. Trimming cost V 0 bases and J 2 bases; bases outside gene matches: 8. CDR1 and CDR2 from the germline V gene are SGHDN and FVKESK. The CDR3 has 17 residues. For the CDR3, the DNA is TGTGCCAGCAGCCAAGACGAATTCGGGAGGTACACAGATACGCAGTATTTT. It is translated as CASSQDEFGRYTDTQYF.